The 9 T cell receptor beta chains in this list originate from one sample, sequenced in a study of T cells in Graves' hyperthyroidism and ophthalmopathy. The source material, RNA transcripts, was used to amplify TCR beta CDR3 regions. During a first-round RT-PCR of the TCR CDR3, the HTBI primer set was used. TCRdb re-called the multiplex PCR reads through MiXCR, storing one row per CDR3 protein. Among fewer than 900,000 distinct CDR3 sequences listed, 16% were seen once. The sequencing input was blood. These TCRs come from a man between 18 and 35 years old with Graves' hyperthyroidism.

This clonotype was seen more than once but under ten times. V usage is TRBV20-1 and J usage is TRBJ2-7; no definite D call. The V end lost 2 bases, the J end lost 0 bases, and 11 bases lay between the germline ends. Germline loops: CDR1 DFQATT, CDR2 SNEGSKA (reference sequence). The CDR3 covers 14 residues. DNA of the CDR3: TGCAGTGCTAGACTCTGGTCCAGCTCCTACGAGCAGTACTTC. It encodes CSARLWSSSYEQYF.

The J gene is TRBJ2-1, the V gene TRBV10-2, with D maybe TRBD2 (5 bases). The CDR3 is 13 amino acids. The germline V and J ends were trimmed by 2 bases and 9 bases, with 11 bases remaining between them. CDR1 is WSHSY and CDR2 is SAAADI in the germline V gene. The CDR3 region has the DNA TGCGCCAGCAGTGAGGAGGGAGACGGTGAGCAGTTCTTC. Its translation is CASSEEGDGEQFF.

As concerns this clonotype: One end of the junction varies from germline; a read error may be responsible. This chain links TRBV6-9 with TRBJ1-1, with D uncertain. The CDR3 consists of 15 residues. Germline CDR1 is MNHGY and CDR2 is SVAAGI. The chain's CDR3 is CASSYGSLLNTEAFF. The CDR3 DNA sequence: TGTGCCAGCAGTTATGGGTCTCTCCTGAACACTGAGGCTTTCTTT.

The J gene is TRBJ2-1, the V gene TRBV30; 12 bases are shared with TRBD2. The CDR3 has 20 residues. Germline CDR1 and CDR2: GTSNPN and SVGIG (reference sequence). With V trimmed by 2 bases and J by 0 bases, 14 bases remained unmatched. In DNA form, the CDR3 reads TGTGCCTGGAGTTCCTTCTTTTCTAGCGGGAGGGAGAGCTCCTACAATGAGCAGTTCTTC. Translated, it gives CAWSSFFSSGRESSYNEQFF.

There are many counts of this clonotype. The V gene is TRBV12-3 or TRBV12-4, the J gene TRBJ2-7; 10 bases map to TRBD2. Germline trimming cut 6 bases from V and 4 bases from J; bases unmatched to any gene: 3. This CDR3 has 13 residues. CDR3 sequence reads: CASRGLAHYEQYF. CDR3 in DNA: TGTGCCAGCAGGGGACTAGCGCATTACGAGCAGTACTTC.

Many counts were recorded for this clonotype. The chain is built from TRBV28 and TRBJ2-7; D is ambiguous. Looked up from germline, CDR1 is MDHEN and CDR2 is SYDVKM. CDR3 length: 13 residues. Trimming left V 5 bases short and J 7 bases short, with 15 bases between. CDR3 protein: CASSLRGPFEQYF. The DNA for the CDR3 is TGTGCCAGCAGTCTCCGAGGCCCCTTTGAGCAGTACTTC.

The chain carries TRBV6-1 and TRBJ2-3; TRBD2 is a possible D gene (7 bases). V was trimmed by 6 bases and J by 0 bases, leaving 22 bases between them. Germline loops: CDR1 MNHNS, CDR2 SASEGT. This CDR3 has 18 residues. The CDR3 bases are TGTGCCAGCAGAAGATCTACAAGGGGGGGCTGGAGCACAGATACGCAGTATTTT. This gives the protein CASRRSTRGGWSTDTQYF.

On this clonotype itself: An end of the junction differs from the germline gene, which may be a read error. The chain carries TRBV7-2 and TRBJ2-1, with 8 nucleotides matching TRBD2. The germline gives CDR1 SGHTA, CDR2 FQGNSA. This CDR3 has 21 residues. The CDR3: CASSHHDPLSRLARSYNEQSF. CDR3 nucleotide sequence: TGTGCCAGCAGCCACCATGACCCTCTTAGTAGACTAGCGCGCTCCTACAATGAGCAGTCCTTC. Complete variable domain (other parts from reference TRBV7-2 and TRBJ2-1): GAGVSQSPSNKVTEKGKDVELRCDPISGHTALYWYRQSLGQGLEFLIYFQGNSAPDKSGLPSDRFSAERTGGSVSTLTIQRTQQEDSAVYLCASSHHDPLSRLARSYNEQSFGPGTRLTVL.

The rearrangement joins TRBV5-1 to TRBJ2-5; 13 bases fit TRBD2. Germline V gives CDR1 SGHRS, CDR2 YFSETQ. The CDR3 covers 16 residues. Trimming at V came to 5 bases and at J to 5 bases, leaving 9 bases not matched to a gene. Here the CDR3 reads CASSSGLAGARETQYF. The CDR3 bases are TGCGCCAGCAGTTCCGGACTAGCGGGAGCTCGGGAGACCCAGTACTTC. Full variable domain (outside the CDR3, taken from reference TRBV5-1 and TRBJ2-5): KAGVTQTPRYLIKTRGQQVTLSCSPISGHRSVSWYQQTPGQGLQFLFEYFSETQRNKGNFPGRFSGRQFSNSRSEMNVSTLELGDSALYLCASSSGLAGARETQYFGPGTRLLVL.